This T cell receptor beta chain was sequenced during a study of response to subunit inactivated influenza vaccine. General study findings and limits: Authors suggested seasonal influenza vaccinations each recruit few new T cells.

TCRdb passed the RT-PCR reads through MiXCR, listing each CDR3 protein once. Of 800,000 to 1,000,000 distinct CDR3 sequences in the sample, 21% were seen once. This clonotype was counted between two and nine times. Its target is unknown. Looked up from germline, CDR1 is SGHTA and CDR2 is FQGTGA. Germline trimming cut 4 bases from V and 0 bases from J; bases unmatched to any gene: 4. This CDR3 is built from 15 residues. The material sequenced was PBMCs from blood, taken more than 4 days after vaccination. The rearrangement joins TRBV7-3 to TRBJ2-3, with 7 bases aligning to TRBD1. The source is a man in his fifties who received an inactivated influenza vaccine. The CDR3 nucleotides read TGTGCCAGCAGCTCGACAGGGATCAGCACAGATACGCAGTATTTT. Translating it yields CASSSTGISTDTQYF.